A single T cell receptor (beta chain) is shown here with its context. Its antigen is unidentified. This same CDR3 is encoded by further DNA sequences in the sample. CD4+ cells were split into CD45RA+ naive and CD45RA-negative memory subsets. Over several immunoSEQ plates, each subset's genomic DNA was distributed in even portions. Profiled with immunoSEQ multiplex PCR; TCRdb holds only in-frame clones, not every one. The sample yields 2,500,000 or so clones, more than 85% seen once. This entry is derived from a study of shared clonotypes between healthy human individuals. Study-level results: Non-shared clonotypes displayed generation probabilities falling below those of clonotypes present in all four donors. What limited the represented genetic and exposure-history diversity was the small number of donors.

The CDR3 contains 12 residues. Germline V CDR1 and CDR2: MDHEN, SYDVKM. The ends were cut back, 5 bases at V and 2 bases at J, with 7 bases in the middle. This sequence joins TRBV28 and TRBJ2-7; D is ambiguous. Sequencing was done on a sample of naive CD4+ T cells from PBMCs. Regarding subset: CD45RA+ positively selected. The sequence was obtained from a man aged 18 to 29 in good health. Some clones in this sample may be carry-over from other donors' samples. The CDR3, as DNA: TGTGCCAGCAGTCCTCCCGCCTACGAGCAGTACTTC. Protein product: CASSPPAYEQYF.